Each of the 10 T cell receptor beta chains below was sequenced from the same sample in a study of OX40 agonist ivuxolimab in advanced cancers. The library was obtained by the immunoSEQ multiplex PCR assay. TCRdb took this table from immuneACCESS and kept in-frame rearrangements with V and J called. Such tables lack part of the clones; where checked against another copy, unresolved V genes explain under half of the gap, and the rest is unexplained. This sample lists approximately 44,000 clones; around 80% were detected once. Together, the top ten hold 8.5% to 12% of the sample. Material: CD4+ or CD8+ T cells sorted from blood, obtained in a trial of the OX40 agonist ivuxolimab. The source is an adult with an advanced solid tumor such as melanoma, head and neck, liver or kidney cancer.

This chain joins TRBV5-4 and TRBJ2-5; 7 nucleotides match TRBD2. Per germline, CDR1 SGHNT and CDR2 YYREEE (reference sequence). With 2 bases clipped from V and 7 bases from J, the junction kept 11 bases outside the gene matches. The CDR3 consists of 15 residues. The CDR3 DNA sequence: TGTGCCAGCAGCTTAGAGCGGGATGGCCTCGGGACCCAGTACTTC. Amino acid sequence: CASSLERDGLGTQYF.

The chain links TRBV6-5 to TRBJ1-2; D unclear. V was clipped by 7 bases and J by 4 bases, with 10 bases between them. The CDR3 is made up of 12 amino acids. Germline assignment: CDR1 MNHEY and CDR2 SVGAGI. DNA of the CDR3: TGTGCCAGCATCGATAATGTCTATGGCTACACCTTC. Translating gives CASIDNVYGYTF.

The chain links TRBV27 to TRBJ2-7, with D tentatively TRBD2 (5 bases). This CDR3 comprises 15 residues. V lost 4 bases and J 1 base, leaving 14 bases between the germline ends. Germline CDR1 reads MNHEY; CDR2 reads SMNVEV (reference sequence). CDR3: CASSSIRGPSYEQYF. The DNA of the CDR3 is TGTGCCAGCAGTTCCATTAGAGGGCCTTCCTACGAGCAGTACTTC.

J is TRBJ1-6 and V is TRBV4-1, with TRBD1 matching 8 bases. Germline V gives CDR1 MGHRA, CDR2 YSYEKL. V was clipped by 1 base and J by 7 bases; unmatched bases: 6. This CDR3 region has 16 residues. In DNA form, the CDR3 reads TGCGCCAGCAGCCAAGCCCAGGGGGCTAAGAATTCACCCCTCCACTTT. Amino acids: CASSQAQGAKNSPLHF.

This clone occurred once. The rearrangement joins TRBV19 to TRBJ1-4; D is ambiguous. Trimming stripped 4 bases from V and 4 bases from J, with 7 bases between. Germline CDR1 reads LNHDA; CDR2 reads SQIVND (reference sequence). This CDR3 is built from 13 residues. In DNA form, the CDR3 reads TGTGCCAGTAGTACCGGGCGTAATGAAAAACTGTTTTTT. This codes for CASSTGRNEKLFF.

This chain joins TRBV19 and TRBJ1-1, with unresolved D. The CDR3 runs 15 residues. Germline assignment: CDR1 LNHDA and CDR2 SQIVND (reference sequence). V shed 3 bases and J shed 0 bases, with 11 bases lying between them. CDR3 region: CASSMGGTLNTEAFF. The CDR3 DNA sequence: TGTGCCAGTAGTATGGGTGGCACCCTGAACACTGAAGCTTTCTTT.

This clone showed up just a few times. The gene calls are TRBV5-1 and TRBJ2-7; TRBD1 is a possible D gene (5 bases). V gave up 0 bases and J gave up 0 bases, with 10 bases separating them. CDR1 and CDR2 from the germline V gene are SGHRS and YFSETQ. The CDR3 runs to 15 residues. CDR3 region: CASSLETASSYEQYF. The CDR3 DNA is TGCGCCAGCAGCTTGGAGACAGCGAGCTCCTACGAGCAGTACTTC.

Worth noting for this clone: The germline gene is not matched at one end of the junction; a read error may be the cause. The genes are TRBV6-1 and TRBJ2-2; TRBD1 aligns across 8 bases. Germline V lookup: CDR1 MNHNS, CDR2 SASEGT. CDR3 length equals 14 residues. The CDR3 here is CAGRKTGDTGELFF. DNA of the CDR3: TGTGCCGGCAGAAAGACAGGGGACACCGGGGAGCTGTTTTTT.

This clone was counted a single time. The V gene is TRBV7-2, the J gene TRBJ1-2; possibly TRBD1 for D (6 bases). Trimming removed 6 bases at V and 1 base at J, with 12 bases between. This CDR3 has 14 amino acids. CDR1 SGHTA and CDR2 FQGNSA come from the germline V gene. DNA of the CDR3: TGTGCCAGCAGTCCCGGGACAAATAACTATGGCTACACCTTC. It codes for CASSPGTNNYGYTF.

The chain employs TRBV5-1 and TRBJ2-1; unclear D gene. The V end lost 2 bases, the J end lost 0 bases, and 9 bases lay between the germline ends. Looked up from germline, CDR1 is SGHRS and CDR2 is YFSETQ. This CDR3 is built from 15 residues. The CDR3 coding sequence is TGCGCCAGCAGCTTTATACAGAACTCCTACAATGAGCAGTTCTTC. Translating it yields CASSFIQNSYNEQFF.